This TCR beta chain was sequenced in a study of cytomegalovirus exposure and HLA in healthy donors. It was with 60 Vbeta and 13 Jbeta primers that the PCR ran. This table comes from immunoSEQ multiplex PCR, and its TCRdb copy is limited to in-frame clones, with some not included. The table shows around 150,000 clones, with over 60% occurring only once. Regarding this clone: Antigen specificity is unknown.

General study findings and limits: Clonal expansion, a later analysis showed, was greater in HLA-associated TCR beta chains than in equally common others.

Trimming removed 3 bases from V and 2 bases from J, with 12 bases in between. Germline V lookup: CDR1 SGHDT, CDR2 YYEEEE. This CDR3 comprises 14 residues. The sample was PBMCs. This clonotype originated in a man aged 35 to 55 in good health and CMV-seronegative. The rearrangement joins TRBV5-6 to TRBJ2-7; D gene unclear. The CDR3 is CASSSTQSAYEQYF. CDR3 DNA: TGTGCCAGCAGCTCGACCCAGAGCGCCTACGAGCAGTACTTC.